These T cell receptor beta chains were read from a single sample in a study of identical twins. TCRdb re-analysed the 5' RACE reads in MiXCR, keeping a single row per CDR3 protein. The profile shows about 520,000 distinct CDR3 sequences, about 20% of them singletons. These records were also assigned to another study, of T cells expressing NK-cell markers.

Sequencing was performed on CD4+ T cells sorted from blood. The receptors stem from a woman aged 18-30 years in good health. CDR3s include the opening cysteine and the closing phenylalanine or tryptophan. A D gene is named only where the DNA matches it firmly. Clone sizes are given selectively: once, few, many, or a class where the clone is expanded.

V gene	D gene	CDR3 length	J gene	clone size	CDR3 DNA	CDR3 protein
TRBV5-1	-	14	TRBJ1-1	-	TGCGCCAGCAGCTTGAACGGGGGAACCACTGAAGCTTTCTTT	CASSLNGGTTEAFF
TRBV2	-	17	TRBJ1-5	-	TGTGCCAGCAATTCTGAGCAGGGCTTGAATAGCAATCAGCCCCAGCATTTT	CASNSEQGLNSNQPQHF
TRBV6-5	-	14	TRBJ1-6	few	TGTGCCAGCAGTTACGGTGGACCTAATTCACCCCTCCACTTT	CASSYGGPNSPLHF
TRBV20-1	-	15	TRBJ2-1	few	TGCAGTGCCTGGGGGCGGTCGATCTCCTACAATGAGCAGTTCTTC	CSAWGRSISYNEQFF
TRBV9	-	18	TRBJ1-1	few	TGTGCCAGCATCACCTCGGAGGGTAACAATACCATGAACACTGAAGCTTTCTTT	CASITSEGNNTMNTEAFF
TRBV20-1	TRBD2	13	TRBJ2-1	-	TGCAGTCCGGGACTAGCCATCCTCAATGAGCAGTTCTTC	CSPGLAILNEQFF
TRBV2	TRBD1	13	TRBJ1-6	-	TGTGCCAGCGTCTACAGGGGGCTTTCACCCCTCCACTTT	CASVYRGLSPLHF
TRBV3-1	-	13	TRBJ2-7	-	TGTGCCACCGAGTCGGGGGGCGGGATCGAGCAGTACTTC	CATESGGGIEQYF
TRBV5-1	-	13	TRBJ2-3	few	TGCGCCAGCAGCTCTCTGCCTGGGGATACGCAGTATTTT	CASSSLPGDTQYF
TRBV3-1	TRBD2	16	TRBJ2-5	-	TGTGCCAGCAGCCAACTGTGGACTAGCCGCCCGGAGACCCAGTACTTC	CASSQLWTSRPETQYF
TRBV2	-	13	TRBJ1-5	few	TGTGCCAGCAGCGGGGAGAACAATCAGCCCCAGCATTTT	CASSGENNQPQHF
TRBV5-5	-	15	TRBJ2-3	-	TGTGCCAGCAGCGGGTCAGCGAGAATCACAGATACGCAGTATTTT	CASSGSARITDTQYF
TRBV3-1	-	12	TRBJ2-2	-	TGTGCCAGCAGCCATACGGTCCCACCCCTGTTTTTT	CASSHTVPPLFF
TRBV12-3/TRBV12-4	-	13	TRBJ1-2	-	TGTGCCAGCAGTTTTTCACACCTCTATGGCTACACCTTC	CASSFSHLYGYTF
TRBV12-3/TRBV12-4	TRBD1	15	TRBJ2-7	many	TGTGCCAGCAGAAGACGGGACAGGGGACCCTACGAGCAGTACTTC	CASRRRDRGPYEQYF
TRBV7-2	-	15	TRBJ2-5	-	TGTGCCAGCAGCTTAGTAGGTACTAGTCAAGAGACCCAGTACTTC	CASSLVGTSQETQYF
TRBV3-1	-	14	TRBJ2-3	few	TGTGCCAGCAGCCTCGGGACCAATGACCGTACGCAGTATTTT	CASSLGTNDRTQYF
TRBV6-1	-	13	TRBJ1-5	few	TGTGCCAGCAGACCACAGGGACGGCAGCCCCAGCATTTT	CASRPQGRQPQHF
TRBV12-3/TRBV12-4	TRBD1	15	TRBJ1-2	few	TGTGCCAGCAGCGAATACAGGGGAACTCTGTATGGCTACACCTTC	CASSEYRGTLYGYTF
TRBV11-1	-	18	TRBJ2-1	few	TGTGCCAGCTCAGCTTCGGCTCTCCCGGGAATGTCCTACAATGAGCAGTTCTTC	CASSASALPGMSYNEQFF
TRBV28	TRBD2	15	TRBJ2-1	few	TGTGCCAGCAGCTCAGCGGGACTCTCCTACAATGAGCAGTTCTTC	CASSSAGLSYNEQFF
TRBV6-1	-	16	TRBJ2-6	many	TGTGCCAGCAGTCCGAGGACAGCTTCCGGGGCCAACGTCCTGACTTTC	CASSPRTASGANVLTF
TRBV7-9	-	12	TRBJ2-1	-	TGTGCCAGCAGCTTTTATAGGGATGAGCAGTTCTTC	CASSFYRDEQFF
TRBV10-3	-	13	TRBJ2-7	-	TGTGCCATCAGTGCCTCCCCGGGCTACGAGCAGTACTTC	CAISASPGYEQYF
TRBV11-2	TRBD1	17	TRBJ2-3	-	TGTGCCAGCAGCCCACTGGGCAGGGGGCTCTCTCAAGATACGCAGTATTTT	CASSPLGRGLSQDTQYF
TRBV30	-	13	TRBJ2-7	few	TGTGCCTGGACCCCGGGAGTCTGGTACGAGCAGTACTTC	CAWTPGVWYEQYF
TRBV19	-	12	TRBJ2-7	-	TGTGCCAGTAGTCCCAACCCCCGTGAGCAGTACTTC	CASSPNPREQYF
TRBV7-8	-	14	TRBJ2-3	many	TGTGCCAGCAGCTTAGCGAATCGGGGGTCCACGCAGTATTTT	CASSLANRGSTQYF
TRBV20-1	TRBD1	15	TRBJ1-5	few	TGCAGTGCCTCACCCGGGACAGGGAGCAATCAGCCCCAGCATTTT	CSASPGTGSNQPQHF
TRBV4-3	-	15	TRBJ1-1	few	TGCGCCAGCAGCCAAGAGGGGTTGCTGAACACTGAAGCTTTCTTT	CASSQEGLLNTEAFF
TRBV12-3/TRBV12-4	-	15	TRBJ2-7	few	TGTGCCAGCAGGTGGACTTCCCGGGGGCAATACGAGCAGTACTTC	CASRWTSRGQYEQYF
TRBV29-1	-	13	TRBJ2-1	many	TGCAGCGTTGAAGCGACAGCCCGCAATGAGCAGTTCTTC	CSVEATARNEQFF
TRBV4-2	TRBD1	17	TRBJ2-2	-	TGTGCCAGCAGCCAAGATCGTGTAGGGGGCCACACCGGGGAGCTGTTTTTT	CASSQDRVGGHTGELFF
TRBV7-2	-	11	TRBJ2-2	-	TGTGCCAGCATCAACCGGGGGGAGCTGTTTTTT	CASINRGELFF
TRBV7-2	-	14	TRBJ1-2	-	TGTGCCAGCAGCTTAGGTTCAGGGGTTTATGGCTACACCTTC	CASSLGSGVYGYTF
TRBV18	-	14	TRBJ1-4	-	TGTGCCAGCTCACCGACAGCCTGGGATGAAAAACTGTTTTTT	CASSPTAWDEKLFF
TRBV3-1	TRBD2	14	TRBJ2-1	-	TGTGCCAGCCGTCGGGCTAGCGGGGACAATGAGCAGTTCTTC	CASRRASGDNEQFF